The present entry profiles one TCR beta chain with its context. The sample is drawn from a study of blood T cells in healthy people across ages. PCR was performed a second time for about 7 to 12 cycles using a sample-barcoded 5' primer and a J-beta primer mix. TCRdb fed the 5' RACE reads into MiXCR, producing one record per CDR3 protein. The sample has more than 800,000 distinct CDR3 sequences; 35% to 55% are singletons. In germline, CDR1 is SQVTM, CDR2 ANQGSEA. V was cut by 7 bases and J by 6 bases, with 10 bases left in between. The CDR3 is made up of 11 amino acids. The genes are TRBV29-1 and TRBJ2-1; D is possibly TRBD1 (5 bases). This TCR came from a woman in her sixties or seventies in good health. The source material was blood. CDR3 sequence (DNA): TGCAGCGCGGACCAGGGCAATGAGCAGTTCTTC. Translation: CSADQGNEQFF.